These T cell receptor beta chains were read from a single sample in a study of blood T cell repertoires in COVID-19. TCRdb's copy holds only in-frame clones and misses some; the assay was immunoSEQ multiplex PCR. The sample holds 350,000 to 400,000 clones, approximately 93% seen once. The sample consisted of PBMCs or T cells enriched from blood (not recorded which). The source is a woman aged 40 to 50 who had been exposed to COVID-19. Each CDR3 is given with its conserved first and last residue. D genes are given only for firm matches. Rows give clone size only sometimes, using once, few, many, or a class for an expanded clone.

cdr3_length: 13; j_call: TRBJ1-2; clone_size: -; d_call: -; v_call: TRBV11-2; cdr3_aa: CASSAGSSGGYTF; cdr3_nt: TGTGCCAGCAGCGCAGGGTCGTCTGGGGGCTACACCTTC
cdr3_length: 17; j_call: TRBJ1-5; clone_size: few; d_call: -; v_call: TRBV5-8; cdr3_aa: CASSLKWAGDSNQPQHF; cdr3_nt: TGTGCCAGCAGCTTGAAGTGGGCAGGGGATAGCAATCAGCCCCAGCATTTT
cdr3_length: 14; j_call: TRBJ1-1; clone_size: -; d_call: TRBD1; v_call: TRBV5-1; cdr3_aa: CASSIGTENTEAFF; cdr3_nt: TGCGCCAGCAGCATCGGGACAGAAAACACTGAAGCTTTCTTT
cdr3_length: 13; j_call: TRBJ2-7; clone_size: once; d_call: -; v_call: TRBV24-1; cdr3_aa: CATRKTGSYEQYF; cdr3_nt: TGTGCCACCCGGAAGACAGGCTCCTACGAGCAGTACTTC
cdr3_length: 16; j_call: TRBJ1-3; clone_size: -; d_call: TRBD1; v_call: TRBV6-5; cdr3_aa: CASSYRGTVPGNTIYF; cdr3_nt: TGTGCCAGCAGTTACCGCGGGACAGTGCCTGGAAACACCATATATTTT
cdr3_length: 12; j_call: TRBJ2-7; clone_size: -; d_call: -; v_call: TRBV18; cdr3_aa: CASSPNRDEQYF; cdr3_nt: TGTGCCAGCTCACCAAACAGGGACGAGCAGTACTTC
cdr3_length: 14; j_call: TRBJ1-5; clone_size: -; d_call: TRBD1; v_call: TRBV6-5; cdr3_aa: CASSYTGGNQPQHF; cdr3_nt: TGTGCCAGCAGTTACACAGGGGGCAATCAGCCCCAGCATTTT
cdr3_length: 15; j_call: TRBJ2-3; clone_size: -; d_call: TRBD2; v_call: TRBV5-1; cdr3_aa: CASSPSGDNTDTQYF; cdr3_nt: TGCGCCAGCAGTCCTAGCGGGGATAACACAGATACGCAGTATTTT
cdr3_length: 15; j_call: TRBJ2-7; clone_size: -; d_call: -; v_call: TRBV5-5; cdr3_aa: CASSQEPNREGEQYF; cdr3_nt: TGTGCCAGCAGCCAAGAGCCAAACAGGGAGGGGGAGCAGTACTTC
cdr3_length: 14; j_call: TRBJ1-4; clone_size: -; d_call: TRBD1; v_call: TRBV19; cdr3_aa: CASCPGQRNEKLFF; cdr3_nt: TGTGCCAGTTGCCCGGGACAGCGGAATGAAAAACTGTTTTTT
cdr3_length: 15; j_call: TRBJ1-5; clone_size: -; d_call: TRBD1; v_call: TRBV7-8; cdr3_aa: CASSLRQGYNQPQHF; cdr3_nt: TGTGCCAGCAGCCTCAGACAGGGATACAATCAGCCCCAGCATTTT
cdr3_length: 15; j_call: TRBJ1-4; clone_size: -; d_call: -; v_call: TRBV5-1; cdr3_aa: CASSLDATTNEKLFF; cdr3_nt: TGCGCCAGCAGCTTGGATGCGACAACTAATGAAAAACTGTTTTTT
cdr3_length: 20; j_call: TRBJ2-3; clone_size: -; d_call: TRBD2; v_call: TRBV7-8; cdr3_aa: CASSIYRPGLAGHRTDTQYF; cdr3_nt: TGTGCCAGCAGCATCTACCGCCCGGGACTAGCGGGACACCGCACAGATACGCAGTATTTT
cdr3_length: 15; j_call: TRBJ2-1; clone_size: once; d_call: -; v_call: TRBV6-5; cdr3_aa: CASLLSAGSYNEQFF; cdr3_nt: TGTGCCAGCCTTCTCAGCGCCGGCTCCTACAATGAGCAGTTCTTC
cdr3_length: 13; j_call: TRBJ1-5; clone_size: -; d_call: TRBD1; v_call: TRBV2; cdr3_aa: CASRRQGDQPQHF; cdr3_nt: TGTGCCAGCAGGAGACAGGGGGATCAGCCCCAGCATTTT
cdr3_length: 14; j_call: TRBJ1-2; clone_size: -; d_call: -; v_call: TRBV21-1; cdr3_aa: CASSKIRGNYGYTF; cdr3_nt: TGTGCCAGCAGCAAAATCAGGGGGAACTATGGCTACACCTTC
cdr3_length: 14; j_call: TRBJ1-2; clone_size: -; d_call: TRBD1; v_call: TRBV3-1/TRBV3-2; cdr3_aa: CASSRKDRVNGYTF; cdr3_nt: TGTGCCAGCAGCCGGAAGGACAGGGTGAATGGCTACACCTTC
cdr3_length: 15; j_call: TRBJ1-2; clone_size: -; d_call: TRBD1; v_call: TRBV27; cdr3_aa: CASSSLRGRLVGYTF; cdr3_nt: TGTGCCAGCAGTTCCCTCAGGGGGCGATTAGTCGGCTACACCTTC
cdr3_length: 13; j_call: TRBJ2-5; clone_size: -; d_call: TRBD1; v_call: TRBV18; cdr3_aa: CASSQDRSGTQYF; cdr3_nt: TGTGCCAGCTCACAGGACAGGTCGGGGACCCAGTACTTC
cdr3_length: 19; j_call: TRBJ2-3; clone_size: -; d_call: TRBD2; v_call: TRBV5-1; cdr3_aa: CASSLDRTSGGPNTDTQYF; cdr3_nt: TGCGCCAGCAGCTTGGATAGGACTAGCGGGGGCCCGAACACAGATACGCAGTATTTT
cdr3_length: 18; j_call: TRBJ1-6; clone_size: few; d_call: -; v_call: TRBV13; cdr3_aa: CASTSTLQGSSYNSPLHF; cdr3_nt: TGTGCCAGCACCTCAACCTTACAGGGATCGTCCTATAATTCACCCCTCCACTTT
cdr3_length: 14; j_call: TRBJ2-7; clone_size: -; d_call: -; v_call: TRBV5-1; cdr3_aa: CASSLPGASYEQYF; cdr3_nt: TGCGCCAGCAGCTTACCGGGAGCCTCCTACGAGCAGTACTTC
cdr3_length: 14; j_call: TRBJ2-3; clone_size: -; d_call: -; v_call: TRBV5-1; cdr3_aa: CASSLGAGTDTQYF; cdr3_nt: TGCGCCAGCAGCTTGGGTGCGGGCACAGATACGCAGTATTTT
cdr3_length: 15; j_call: TRBJ1-5; clone_size: once; d_call: TRBD1; v_call: TRBV19; cdr3_aa: CASREDRSSNQPQHF; cdr3_nt: TGTGCCAGTCGAGAGGACAGGAGTAGCAATCAGCCCCAGCATTTT
cdr3_length: 16; j_call: TRBJ1-1; clone_size: -; d_call: -; v_call: TRBV13; cdr3_aa: CASSLGGPIGNTEAFF; cdr3_nt: TGTGCCAGCAGCTTGGGGGGGCCGATTGGGAACACTGAAGCTTTCTTT
cdr3_length: 13; j_call: TRBJ2-7; clone_size: -; d_call: -; v_call: TRBV29-1; cdr3_aa: CSVVHARAYEQYF; cdr3_nt: TGCAGCGTTGTGCATGCACGGGCCTACGAGCAGTACTTC
cdr3_length: 15; j_call: TRBJ2-7; clone_size: once; d_call: TRBD2; v_call: TRBV25-1; cdr3_aa: CASSANQIAGGEQYF; cdr3_nt: TGTGCCAGCAGTGCTAACCAGATAGCGGGGGGGGAGCAGTACTTC
cdr3_length: 12; j_call: TRBJ2-7; clone_size: -; d_call: TRBD2; v_call: TRBV29-1; cdr3_aa: CSARTSSYEQYF; cdr3_nt: TGCAGCGCCAGGACTAGCTCCTACGAGCAGTACTTC
cdr3_length: 14; j_call: TRBJ2-7; clone_size: once; d_call: -; v_call: TRBV11-3; cdr3_aa: CASSLRTGSSEQYF; cdr3_nt: TGTGCCAGCAGCTTACGAACCGGTTCTTCCGAGCAGTACTTC
cdr3_length: 15; j_call: TRBJ1-2; clone_size: -; d_call: -; v_call: TRBV9; cdr3_aa: CASSVDSQGNYGYTF; cdr3_nt: TGTGCCAGCAGCGTAGATTCCCAGGGGAACTATGGCTACACCTTC
cdr3_length: 18; j_call: TRBJ2-1; clone_size: -; d_call: -; v_call: TRBV9; cdr3_aa: CASSVAPGGGSRHNEQFF; cdr3_nt: TGTGCCAGCAGCGTAGCTCCTGGAGGGGGCTCTCGTCACAATGAGCAGTTCTTC
cdr3_length: 16; j_call: TRBJ2-6; clone_size: -; d_call: -; v_call: TRBV24-1; cdr3_aa: CATSDVTGTGANVLTF; cdr3_nt: TGTGCCACCAGTGACGTTACAGGGACTGGGGCCAACGTCCTGACTTTC
cdr3_length: 17; j_call: TRBJ1-3; clone_size: -; d_call: TRBD1; v_call: TRBV19; cdr3_aa: CASSTLTGGTSGNTIYF; cdr3_nt: TGTGCCAGTAGTACCTTGACAGGGGGCACCTCTGGAAACACCATATATTTT
cdr3_length: 14; j_call: TRBJ2-7; clone_size: -; d_call: TRBD1; v_call: TRBV19; cdr3_aa: CASSIGQGLYEQYF; cdr3_nt: TGTGCCAGTAGTATTGGACAGGGACTTTACGAGCAGTACTTC
cdr3_length: 16; j_call: TRBJ2-7; clone_size: -; d_call: TRBD1; v_call: TRBV27; cdr3_aa: CASSLRRDRATYEQYF; cdr3_nt: TGTGCCAGCAGTTTAAGAAGGGACAGGGCCACCTACGAGCAGTACTTC
cdr3_length: 17; j_call: TRBJ1-2; clone_size: -; d_call: TRBD1; v_call: TRBV4-3; cdr3_aa: CASSHVTGAKLNYGYTF; cdr3_nt: TGCGCCAGCAGCCACGTGACAGGGGCCAAGCTTAACTATGGCTACACCTTC
cdr3_length: 14; j_call: TRBJ1-1; clone_size: -; d_call: -; v_call: TRBV6-5; cdr3_aa: CASSYSLLDTEAFF; cdr3_nt: TGTGCCAGCAGTTACTCTCTGTTAGATACTGAAGCTTTCTTT
cdr3_length: 12; j_call: TRBJ1-4; clone_size: -; d_call: -; v_call: TRBV10-3; cdr3_aa: CAIGHSNEKLFF; cdr3_nt: TGTGCCATCGGACATTCTAATGAAAAACTGTTTTTT
cdr3_length: 15; j_call: TRBJ2-7; clone_size: -; d_call: TRBD2; v_call: TRBV7-2; cdr3_aa: CASSLARGGFHEQYF; cdr3_nt: TGTGCCAGCAGCTTAGCCCGGGGGGGCTTCCACGAGCAGTACTTC
cdr3_length: 15; j_call: TRBJ1-1; clone_size: -; d_call: TRBD1; v_call: TRBV6-5; cdr3_aa: CASRGQGAKNTEAFF; cdr3_nt: TGTGCCAGCAGGGGACAGGGGGCTAAGAACACTGAAGCTTTCTTT
cdr3_length: 17; j_call: TRBJ1-6; clone_size: -; d_call: -; v_call: TRBV18; cdr3_aa: CASSPGTGYRENSPLHF; cdr3_nt: TGTGCCAGCTCACCAGGAACAGGTTACCGCGAGAATTCACCCCTCCACTTT
cdr3_length: 11; j_call: TRBJ1-3; clone_size: -; d_call: -; v_call: TRBV12-3/TRBV12-4; cdr3_aa: CASTMGGTIYF; cdr3_nt: TGTGCCAGCACCATGGGGGGCACCATATATTTT
cdr3_length: 16; j_call: TRBJ1-4; clone_size: -; d_call: -; v_call: TRBV9; cdr3_aa: CASSEGSKTSNEKLFF; cdr3_nt: TGTGCCAGCAGCGAGGGGTCCAAGACATCGAATGAAAAACTGTTTTTT
cdr3_length: 14; j_call: TRBJ2-7; clone_size: -; d_call: TRBD2; v_call: TRBV7-2; cdr3_aa: CASSFWEGIYEQYF; cdr3_nt: TGTGCCAGCAGCTTTTGGGAGGGGATCTACGAGCAGTACTTC
cdr3_length: 15; j_call: TRBJ1-4; clone_size: -; d_call: -; v_call: TRBV7-6; cdr3_aa: CASSLLKGFNEKLFF; cdr3_nt: TGTGCCAGCAGCCTTCTCAAGGGGTTTAATGAAAAACTGTTTTTT
cdr3_length: 17; j_call: TRBJ2-5; clone_size: -; d_call: TRBD2; v_call: TRBV19; cdr3_aa: CASSKNDLGRGSGSQYF; cdr3_nt: TGTGCCAGTAGTAAGAATGATCTCGGGAGGGGATCGGGCTCCCAGTACTTC
cdr3_length: 13; j_call: TRBJ1-1; clone_size: -; d_call: -; v_call: TRBV19; cdr3_aa: CASSKTGNTEAFF; cdr3_nt: TGTGCCAGTAGCAAGACAGGGAACACTGAAGCTTTCTTT
cdr3_length: 15; j_call: TRBJ2-1; clone_size: -; d_call: TRBD1; v_call: TRBV13; cdr3_aa: CASSSSSSRGLEQFF; cdr3_nt: TGTGCCAGCAGCTCTTCAAGTAGCAGGGGGCTAGAGCAGTTCTTC
cdr3_length: 15; j_call: TRBJ2-7; clone_size: few; d_call: TRBD2; v_call: TRBV15; cdr3_aa: CATSRGTSGSYEQYF; cdr3_nt: TGTGCCACCAGCAGAGGGACTAGCGGCTCCTACGAGCAGTACTTC
cdr3_length: 13; j_call: TRBJ1-1; clone_size: -; d_call: -; v_call: TRBV4-3; cdr3_aa: CASSQEDSDEAFF; cdr3_nt: TGCGCCAGCAGCCAAGAGGACAGCGATGAAGCTTTCTTT
cdr3_length: 15; j_call: TRBJ2-1; clone_size: -; d_call: -; v_call: TRBV6-2/TRBV6-3; cdr3_aa: CASSYGRTLYNEQFF; cdr3_nt: TGTGCCAGCAGTTACGGGCGGACTCTCTACAATGAGCAGTTCTTC
cdr3_length: 13; j_call: TRBJ2-5; clone_size: -; d_call: -; v_call: TRBV12-3/TRBV12-4; cdr3_aa: CASRPGPRETQYF; cdr3_nt: TGTGCCAGCAGGCCAGGGCCCCGAGAGACCCAGTACTTC
cdr3_length: 13; j_call: TRBJ2-7; clone_size: -; d_call: TRBD1; v_call: TRBV24-1; cdr3_aa: CATGDRVGYEQYF; cdr3_nt: TGTGCCACCGGTGACAGGGTAGGGTACGAGCAGTACTTC
cdr3_length: 18; j_call: TRBJ2-5; clone_size: -; d_call: TRBD2; v_call: TRBV19; cdr3_aa: CASREFGWSGGAQETQYF; cdr3_nt: TGTGCCAGTAGGGAGTTCGGCTGGAGCGGGGGGGCTCAAGAGACCCAGTACTTC
cdr3_length: 15; j_call: TRBJ2-2; clone_size: few; d_call: TRBD1; v_call: TRBV7-9; cdr3_aa: CASSSLTGDGGELFF; cdr3_nt: TGTGCCAGCAGCTCGTTGACAGGGGATGGTGGGGAGCTGTTTTTT
cdr3_length: 12; j_call: TRBJ2-7; clone_size: -; d_call: TRBD2; v_call: TRBV2; cdr3_aa: CASTGASGAKYF; cdr3_nt: TGTGCCAGCACCGGCGCTAGCGGGGCGAAGTACTTC